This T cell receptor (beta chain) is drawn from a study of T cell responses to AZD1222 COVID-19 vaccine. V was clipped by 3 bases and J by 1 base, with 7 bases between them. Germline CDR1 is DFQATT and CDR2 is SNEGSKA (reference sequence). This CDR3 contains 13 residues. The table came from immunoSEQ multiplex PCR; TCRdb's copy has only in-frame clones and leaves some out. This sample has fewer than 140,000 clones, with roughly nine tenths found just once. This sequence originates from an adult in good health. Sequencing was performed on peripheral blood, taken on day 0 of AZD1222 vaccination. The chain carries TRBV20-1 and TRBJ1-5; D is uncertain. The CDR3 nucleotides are TGCAGTGCTAGTGGAGTAAGCAATCAGCCCCAGCATTTT. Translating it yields CSASGVSNQPQHF.